This record covers a single TCR beta chain. Its target is unknown. The data were obtained in a study of cytomegalovirus exposure and HLA in healthy donors. Study results and limitations: According to a later analysis, donors in an Asian-associated ancestry cluster reportedly had fewer N-insertions than the roughly 630-donor mean.

With 3 bases removed from V and 3 bases from J, the gap between germline ends came to 15 bases. The CDR3 extends over 16 amino acids. Germline lookup yields CDR1 KGHSH and CDR2 LQKENI. Amplification used 60 Vbeta primers and 13 Jbeta primers. The data were produced by immunoSEQ multiplex PCR, yet TCRdb's version contains in-frame clones alone and is incomplete. The data contain about 98,000 clones, under 75% of them singletons. The chain uses TRBV18 and TRBJ2-1, with D possibly matching TRBD2 (6 bases). This clonotype was obtained from a female donor in good health and CMV-seronegative. Source material: PBMCs. In nucleotides, the CDR3 is TGTGCCAGCTCACCCTTCGTGGGGGGTGGCTACAATGAGCAGTTCTTC. It specifies CASSPFVGGGYNEQFF.